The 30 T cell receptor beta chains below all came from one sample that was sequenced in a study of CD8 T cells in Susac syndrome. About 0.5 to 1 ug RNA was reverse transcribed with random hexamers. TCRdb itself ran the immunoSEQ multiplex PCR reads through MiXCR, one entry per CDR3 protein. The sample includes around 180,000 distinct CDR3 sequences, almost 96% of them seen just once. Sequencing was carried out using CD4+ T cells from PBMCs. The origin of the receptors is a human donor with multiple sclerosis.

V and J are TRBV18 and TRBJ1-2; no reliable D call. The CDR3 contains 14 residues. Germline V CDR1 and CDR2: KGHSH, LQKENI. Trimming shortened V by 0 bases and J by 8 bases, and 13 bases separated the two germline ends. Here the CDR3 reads CASSPPLTLGGYTF. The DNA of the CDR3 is TGTGCCAGCTCACCACCGCTAACCTTGGGAGGCTACACCTTC.

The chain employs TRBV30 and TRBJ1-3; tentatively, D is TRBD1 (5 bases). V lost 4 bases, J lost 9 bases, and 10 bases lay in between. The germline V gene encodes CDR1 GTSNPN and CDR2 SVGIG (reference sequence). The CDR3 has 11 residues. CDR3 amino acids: CAWTQGGTIYF. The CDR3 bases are TGTGCCTGGACTCAGGGAGGCACCATATATTTT.

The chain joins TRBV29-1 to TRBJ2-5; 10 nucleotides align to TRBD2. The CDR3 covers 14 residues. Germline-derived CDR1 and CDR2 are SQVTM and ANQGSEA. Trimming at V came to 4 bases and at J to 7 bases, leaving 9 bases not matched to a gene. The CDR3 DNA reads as TGCAGCGTTGGTAGCGGGGGGTATGTTGGGACCCAGTACTTC. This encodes CSVGSGGYVGTQYF. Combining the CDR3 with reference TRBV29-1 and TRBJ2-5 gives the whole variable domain SAVISQKPSRDICQRGTSLTIQCQVDSQVTMMFWYRQQPGQSLTLIATANQGSEATYESGFVIDKFPISRPNLTFSTLTVSNMSPEDSSIYLCSVGSGGYVGTQYFGPGTRLLVL.

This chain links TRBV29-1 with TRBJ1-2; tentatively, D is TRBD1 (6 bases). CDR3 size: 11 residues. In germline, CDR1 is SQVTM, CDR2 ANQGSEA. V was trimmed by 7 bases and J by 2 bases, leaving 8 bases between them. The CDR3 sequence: CSDGTNYGYTF. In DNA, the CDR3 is TGCAGCGACGGGACAAACTATGGCTACACCTTC.

The CDR3, as DNA: TGCAGCGTTGGGACGCCTAACAATGAGCAGTTCTTC. This sequence encodes CSVGTPNNEQFF. The V gene is TRBV29-1, the J gene TRBJ2-1, with no clear D. With 4 bases removed from V and 5 bases from J, the gap between germline ends came to 9 bases. Germline CDR1 is SQVTM and CDR2 is ANQGSEA. The CDR3 covers 12 residues.

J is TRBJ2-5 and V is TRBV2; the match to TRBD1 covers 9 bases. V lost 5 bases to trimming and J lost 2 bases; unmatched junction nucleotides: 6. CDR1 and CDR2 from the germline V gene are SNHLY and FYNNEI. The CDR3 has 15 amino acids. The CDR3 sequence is CASSPDRGDQETQYF. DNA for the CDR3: TGTGCCAGCAGTCCAGACAGGGGGGATCAAGAGACCCAGTACTTC. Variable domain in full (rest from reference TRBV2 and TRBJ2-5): EPEVTQTPSHQVTQMGQEVILRCVPISNHLYFYWYRQILGQKVEFLVSFYNNEISEKSEIFDDQFSVERPDGSNFTLKIRSTKLEDSAMYFCASSPDRGDQETQYFGPGTRLLVL.

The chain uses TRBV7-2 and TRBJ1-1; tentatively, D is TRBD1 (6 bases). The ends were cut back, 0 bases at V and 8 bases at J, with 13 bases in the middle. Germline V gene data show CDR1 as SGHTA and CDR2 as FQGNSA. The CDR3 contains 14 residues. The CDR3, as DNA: TGTGCCAGCAGCTTAGCGCCCGGACAGTCAGAAGCTTTCTTT. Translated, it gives CASSLAPGQSEAFF.

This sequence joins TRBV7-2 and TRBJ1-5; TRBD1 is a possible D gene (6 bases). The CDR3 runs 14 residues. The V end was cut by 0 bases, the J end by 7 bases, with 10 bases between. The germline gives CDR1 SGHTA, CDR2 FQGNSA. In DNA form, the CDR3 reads TGTGCCAGCAGCTTAGCGGGGGCAGGGCAGCCCCAGCATTTT. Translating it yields CASSLAGAGQPQHF.

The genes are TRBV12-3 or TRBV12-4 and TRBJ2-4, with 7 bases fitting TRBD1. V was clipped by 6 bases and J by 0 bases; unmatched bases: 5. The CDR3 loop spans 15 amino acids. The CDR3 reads CASSMGQLAKNIQYF. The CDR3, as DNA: TGTGCCAGCAGCATGGGACAGTTAGCCAAAAACATTCAGTACTTC.

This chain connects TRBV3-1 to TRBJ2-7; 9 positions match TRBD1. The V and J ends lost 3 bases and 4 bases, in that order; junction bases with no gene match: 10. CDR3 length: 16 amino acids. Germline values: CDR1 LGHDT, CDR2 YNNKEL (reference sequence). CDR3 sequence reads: CASSQISGTGSYEQYF. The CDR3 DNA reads TGTGCCAGCAGCCAGATCAGCGGGACAGGGTCTTACGAGCAGTACTTC.

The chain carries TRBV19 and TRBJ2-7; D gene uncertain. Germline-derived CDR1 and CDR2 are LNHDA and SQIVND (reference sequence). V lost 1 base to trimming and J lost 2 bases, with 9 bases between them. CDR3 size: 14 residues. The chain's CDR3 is CASSIVHGTYEQYF. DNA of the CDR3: TGTGCCAGTAGTATAGTTCACGGCACCTACGAGCAGTACTTC.

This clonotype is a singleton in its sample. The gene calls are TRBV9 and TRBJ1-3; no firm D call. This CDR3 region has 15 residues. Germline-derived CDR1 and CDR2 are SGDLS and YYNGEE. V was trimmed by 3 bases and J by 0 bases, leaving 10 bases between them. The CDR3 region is CASSGSTRSGNTIYF. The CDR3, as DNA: TGTGCCAGCAGCGGATCAACGCGCTCTGGAAACACCATATATTTT.

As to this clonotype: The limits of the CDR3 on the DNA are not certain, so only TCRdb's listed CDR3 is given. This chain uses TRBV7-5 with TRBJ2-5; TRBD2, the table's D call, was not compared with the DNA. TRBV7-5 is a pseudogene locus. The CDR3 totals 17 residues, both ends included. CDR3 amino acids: CISVPEASNSGAETQYF.

The CDR3 loop reads CATSRERMVDQPQHF. The CDR3 region has the DNA TGTGCCACCAGCAGAGAAAGGATGGTGGATCAGCCCCAGCATTTT. The chain uses TRBV15 and TRBJ1-5, with D uncertain. Per germline, CDR1 LNHNV and CDR2 YYDKDF (reference sequence). The V gene lost 0 bases and the J gene lost 5 bases, with 11 bases spanning the gap. The CDR3 is 15 amino acids.

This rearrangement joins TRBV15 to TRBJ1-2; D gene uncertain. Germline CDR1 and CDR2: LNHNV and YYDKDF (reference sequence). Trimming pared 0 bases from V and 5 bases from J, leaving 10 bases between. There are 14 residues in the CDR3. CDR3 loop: CATSRDLEGYGYTF. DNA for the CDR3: TGTGCCACCAGCAGAGATCTTGAAGGGTATGGCTACACCTTC.

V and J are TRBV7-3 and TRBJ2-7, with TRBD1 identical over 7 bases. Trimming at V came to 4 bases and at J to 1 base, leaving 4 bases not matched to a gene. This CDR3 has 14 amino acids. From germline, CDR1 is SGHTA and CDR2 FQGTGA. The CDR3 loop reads CASSYQQGSYEQYF. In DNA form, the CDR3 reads TGTGCCAGCAGCTACCAACAGGGGTCCTACGAGCAGTACTTC. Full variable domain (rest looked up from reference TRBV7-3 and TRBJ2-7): GAGVSQTPSNKVTEKGKYVELRCDPISGHTALYWYRQSLGQGPEFLIYFQGTGAADDSGLPNDRFFAVRPEGSVSTLKIQRTERGDSAVYLCASSYQQGSYEQYFGPGTRLTVT.

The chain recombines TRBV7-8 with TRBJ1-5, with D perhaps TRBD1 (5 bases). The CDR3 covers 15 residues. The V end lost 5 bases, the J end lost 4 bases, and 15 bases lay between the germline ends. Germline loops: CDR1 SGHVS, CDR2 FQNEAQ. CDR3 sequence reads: CASSPRDSTNQPQHF. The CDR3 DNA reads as TGTGCCAGCAGCCCCAGAGACAGTACAAATCAGCCCCAGCATTTT.

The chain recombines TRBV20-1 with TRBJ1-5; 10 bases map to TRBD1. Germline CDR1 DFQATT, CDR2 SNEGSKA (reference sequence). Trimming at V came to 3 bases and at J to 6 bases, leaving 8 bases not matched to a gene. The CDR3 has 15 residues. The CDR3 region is CSASPRDRGGQPQHF. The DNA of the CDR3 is TGCAGTGCTAGTCCCAGGGACAGGGGAGGTCAGCCCCAGCATTTT.

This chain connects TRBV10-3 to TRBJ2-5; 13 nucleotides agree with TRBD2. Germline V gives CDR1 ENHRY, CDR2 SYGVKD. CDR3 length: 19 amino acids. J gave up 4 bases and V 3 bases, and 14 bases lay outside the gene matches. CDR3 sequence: CAISDARPELAGGTETQYF. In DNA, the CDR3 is TGTGCCATCAGTGACGCCCGACCGGAACTAGCGGGGGGGACAGAGACCCAGTACTTC.

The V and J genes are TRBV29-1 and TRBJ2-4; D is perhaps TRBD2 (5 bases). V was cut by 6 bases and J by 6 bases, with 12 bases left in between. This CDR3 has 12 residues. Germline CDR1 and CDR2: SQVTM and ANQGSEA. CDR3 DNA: TGCAGCGTGGCCTTTCTAGCAAACATTCAGTACTTC. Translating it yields CSVAFLANIQYF.

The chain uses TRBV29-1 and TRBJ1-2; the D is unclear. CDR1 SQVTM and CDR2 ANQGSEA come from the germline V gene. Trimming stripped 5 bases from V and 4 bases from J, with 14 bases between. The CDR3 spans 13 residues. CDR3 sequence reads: CSVRLTEPYGYTF. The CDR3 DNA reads TGCAGCGTTCGCCTAACAGAGCCCTATGGCTACACCTTC.

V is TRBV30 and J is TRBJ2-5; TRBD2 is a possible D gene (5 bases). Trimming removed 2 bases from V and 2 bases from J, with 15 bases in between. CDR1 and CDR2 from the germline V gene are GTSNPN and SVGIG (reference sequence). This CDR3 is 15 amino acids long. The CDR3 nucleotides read TGTGCCTGGAGTTCGGGGAACGGCCGGCAAGAGACCCAGTACTTC. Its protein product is CAWSSGNGRQETQYF.

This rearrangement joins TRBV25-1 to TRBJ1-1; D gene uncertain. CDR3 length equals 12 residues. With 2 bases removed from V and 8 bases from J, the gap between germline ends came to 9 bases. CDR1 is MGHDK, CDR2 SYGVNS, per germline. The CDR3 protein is CASSEMDREAFF. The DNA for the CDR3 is TGTGCCAGCAGTGAAATGGATAGGGAAGCTTTCTTT.

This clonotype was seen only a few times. CDR3 sequence: CASSPGGTEAFF. Here the CDR3 DNA reads TGCGCCAGCAGCCCGGGGGGCACTGAAGCTTTCTTT. The chain joins TRBV5-1 to TRBJ1-1; a possible D gene is TRBD1 (5 bases). The CDR3 length is 12 residues. CDR1 and CDR2 from the germline V gene are SGHRS and YFSETQ. Trimming removed 4 bases at V and 4 bases at J, with 8 bases between. The whole variable domain, remainder taken from reference TRBV5-1 and TRBJ1-1, is KAGVTQTPRYLIKTRGQQVTLSCSPISGHRSVSWYQQTPGQGLQFLFEYFSETQRNKGNFPGRFSGRQFSNSRSEMNVSTLELGDSALYLCASSPGGTEAFFGQGTRLTVV.

CDR3 sequence (DNA): TGTGCCAGCAGCGTAGATCCAGTCACCGGGGAGCTGTTTTTT. This sequence encodes CASSVDPVTGELFF. The chain combines TRBV9 with TRBJ2-2; D is uncertain. Germline assignment: CDR1 SGDLS and CDR2 YYNGEE. Deletions cut 0 bases from V and 4 bases from J, with 7 bases between. The CDR3 consists of 14 residues. Combining the CDR3 with reference TRBV9 and TRBJ2-2 gives the whole variable domain DSGVTQTPKHLITATGQRVTLRCSPRSGDLSVYWYQQSLDQGLQFLIQYYNGEERAKGNILERFSAQQFPDLHSELNLSSLELGDSALYFCASSVDPVTGELFFGEGSRLTVL.

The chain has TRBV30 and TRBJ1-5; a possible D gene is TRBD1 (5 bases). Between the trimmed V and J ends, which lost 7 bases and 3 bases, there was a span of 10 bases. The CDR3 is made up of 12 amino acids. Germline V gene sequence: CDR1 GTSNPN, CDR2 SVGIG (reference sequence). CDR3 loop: CASGDVNQPQHF. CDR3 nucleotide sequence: TGTGCCTCTGGGGACGTCAATCAGCCCCAGCATTTT. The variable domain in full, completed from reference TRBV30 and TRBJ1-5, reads SQTIHQWPATLVQPVGSPLSLECTVEGTSNPNLYWYRQAAGRGLQLLFYSVGIGQISSEVPQNLSASRPQDRQFILSSKKLLLSDSGFYLCASGDVNQPQHFGDGTRLSIL.

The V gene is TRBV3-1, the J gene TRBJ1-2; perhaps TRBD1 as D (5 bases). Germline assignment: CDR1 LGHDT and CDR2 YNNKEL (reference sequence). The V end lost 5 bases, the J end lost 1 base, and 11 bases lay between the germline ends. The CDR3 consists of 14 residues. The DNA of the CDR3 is TGTGCCAGCAGCTTTATGGGACTTAACTATGGCTACACCTTC. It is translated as CASSFMGLNYGYTF.

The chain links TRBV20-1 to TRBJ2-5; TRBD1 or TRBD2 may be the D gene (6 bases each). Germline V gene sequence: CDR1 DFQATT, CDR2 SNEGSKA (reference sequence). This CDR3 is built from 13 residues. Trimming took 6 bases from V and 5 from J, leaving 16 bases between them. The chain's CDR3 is CSAIQGGGETQYF. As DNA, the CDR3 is TGCAGTGCCATACAGGGAGGTGGGGAGACCCAGTACTTC.

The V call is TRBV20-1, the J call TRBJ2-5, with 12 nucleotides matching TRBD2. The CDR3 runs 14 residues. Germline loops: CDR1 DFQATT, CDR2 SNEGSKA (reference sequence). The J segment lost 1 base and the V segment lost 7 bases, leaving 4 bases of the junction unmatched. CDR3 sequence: CSVRTSGAQETQYF. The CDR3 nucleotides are TGCAGTGTTAGGACTAGCGGGGCCCAAGAGACCCAGTACTTC.

CDR3 DNA: TGTGCCAGCAGCTCTGGGACATTGCAAGAGACCCAGTACTTC. Translated, it gives CASSSGTLQETQYF. The chain couples TRBV6-5 to TRBJ2-5, with D perhaps matching TRBD1 (6 bases). Germline CDR1 and CDR2: MNHEY and SVGAGI. V lost 6 bases, J lost 2 bases, and 13 bases lay in between. The CDR3 runs 14 residues.